A single sample is the source of the 10 T cell receptor beta chains below, sequenced in a study of identical twins. TCRdb reanalysed the 5' RACE reads using MiXCR and keeps one entry per CDR3 protein. The data hold 1.5 million or so distinct CDR3 sequences, with about 30% observed a single time. Sequencing was carried out using cord blood. The receptors were sampled from a newborn girl in good health.

V and J are TRBV15 and TRBJ2-3; D is possibly TRBD2 (6 bases). Germline assignment: CDR1 LNHNV and CDR2 YYDKDF (reference sequence). V dropped 3 bases and J dropped 6 bases, with 19 bases sitting between them. The CDR3 has 16 residues. The CDR3 nucleotides read TGTGCCACCAGCAGTACTAGGGGTCGGGAGCCCGATACGCAGTATTTT. Amino acids: CATSSTRGREPDTQYF.

The V call is TRBV2, the J call TRBJ1-4; TRBD1 agrees at 9 bases. With 11 bases clipped from V and 6 bases from J, the junction kept 4 bases outside the gene matches. Germline CDR1 is SNHLY and CDR2 is FYNNEI. CDR3 size: 12 residues. CDR3 residues: CAGRQGDEKLFF. The CDR3 nucleotides are TGTGCCGGCCGACAGGGGGATGAAAAACTGTTTTTT.

The V gene is TRBV20-1, the J gene TRBJ1-5, with a tentative D call TRBD1 (5 bases). Deletions cut 5 bases from V and 4 bases from J, with 9 bases between. This CDR3 is 12 amino acids long. In germline, CDR1 is DFQATT, CDR2 SNEGSKA (reference sequence). The CDR3 nucleotides are TGCAGTGCTGGCAGACAGAATCAGCCCCAGCATTTT. It codes for CSAGRQNQPQHF.

The chain is built from TRBV5-1 and TRBJ1-1; D is unclear. Germline loops: CDR1 SGHRS, CDR2 YFSETQ. There are 15 residues in the CDR3. Between the trimmed V and J ends, which lost 2 bases and 0 bases, there was a span of 11 bases. CDR3 DNA sequence: TGCGCCAGCAGCTTACGAGGGCATGTGAACACTGAAGCTTTCTTT. Encoded protein: CASSLRGHVNTEAFF.

The CDR3 coding sequence is TGCAGTGCTATTGTCCGGACTAATGAGCAGTTCTTC. Protein product: CSAIVRTNEQFF. The rearrangement uses TRBV20-1 and TRBJ2-1, with D possibly TRBD2 on 5 matching bases. Trimming removed 4 bases from V and 7 bases from J, with 11 bases in between. CDR1 and CDR2 from the germline V gene are DFQATT and SNEGSKA (reference sequence). The length of the CDR3 is 12 residues.

This chain uses TRBV5-1 with TRBJ2-3; 9 bases line up with TRBD1. This CDR3 spans 18 amino acids. Unmatched junction bases numbered 8, after V lost 0 bases and J lost 0 bases. The germline CDR1 and CDR2 sequences are SGHRS and YFSETQ. CDR3 sequence reads: CASSLDRGQGRSTDTQYF. CDR3 DNA sequence: TGCGCCAGCAGCTTGGACAGGGGACAGGGCCGAAGCACAGATACGCAGTATTTT.

The rearrangement links TRBV6-5 to TRBJ2-5; no clear D gene. CDR1 is MNHEY and CDR2 is SVGAGI in the germline V gene. The CDR3 extends over 13 amino acids. V was clipped by 8 bases and J by 1 base, with 11 bases between them. CDR3 residues: CASSNRPQETQYF. CDR3 DNA: TGTGCCAGCTCAAACAGACCCCAAGAGACCCAGTACTTC.

This sequence joins TRBV3-1 and TRBJ2-5; 11 bases align to TRBD2. Germline V gives CDR1 LGHDT, CDR2 YNNKEL (reference sequence). The trim removed 7 bases at V and 11 bases at J, leaving 12 bases unmatched. The CDR3 spans 14 residues. In DNA, the CDR3 is TGTGCCAGCAAAGATAGCGGGGGGGCCAATGAGCAGTACTTC. Translating it yields CASKDSGGANEQYF.

The chain has TRBV20-1 and TRBJ2-3; possibly TRBD2 for D (6 bases). Germline values: CDR1 DFQATT, CDR2 SNEGSKA (reference sequence). The CDR3 runs to 16 residues. With 0 bases removed from V and 6 bases from J, the gap between germline ends came to 19 bases. CDR3 sequence reads: CSARDGAGPRGDTQYF. The CDR3 coding sequence is TGCAGTGCTAGAGATGGCGCGGGGCCCCGTGGTGATACGCAGTATTTT.

The chain is built from TRBV5-8 and TRBJ2-1; tentative D call: TRBD1 (7 bases). Trimming pared 6 bases from V and 3 bases from J, leaving 16 bases between. Germline CDR1 and CDR2: SGHTS and YDEGEE. The CDR3 spans 15 residues. CDR3 nucleotide sequence: TGTGCCAGCACCGCGCGGGACAGACGCTACAATGAGCAGTTCTTC. It codes for CASTARDRRYNEQFF.